This T cell receptor (beta chain) was observed in a study of metastatic and nonmetastatic thyroid tumors. This clone was seen more than once but under ten times. In the authors' methods: For papillary thyroid cancer, a distant-metastasis classifier was constructed from CDR3 differences observed across clinicopathological groups. TCRdb reanalyzed the PCR reads with MiXCR. These V and J calls originate from TCRdb's pipeline instead of the authors' own analysis. Among 4,500 to 5,000 clones listed, about 15% were seen once. The CDR3 has 14 residues. Trimming removed 6 bases at V and 2 bases at J, with 13 bases between. Germline V CDR1 and CDR2: MNHNS, SASEGT. Ahead of thyroid surgery, no patient had received treatment of any kind.

This receptor was obtained from a female donor with papillary thyroid cancer or a benign thyroid nodule (not recorded which). Some clones in this sample may be carry-over from other donors' samples. This sequence joins TRBV6-1 and TRBJ1-1; tentatively, D is TRBD1 (5 bases). The material sequenced was adjacent normal tissue. DNA for the CDR3: TGTGCCAGCAGATTTAGTCAGGGAAACACTGAAGCTTTCTTT. This codes for CASRFSQGNTEAFF.